The T cell receptor (beta chain) under discussion was sequenced for a study of metastatic and nonmetastatic thyroid tumors. Study-level background: A comparison of repertoires was made across blood and tumor or nodule tissue from malignant and benign thyroid patients. Findings and caveats of the study: Across blood and tumor, TCR beta diversity in malignant thyroid tumors was reportedly significantly higher than in benign nodules.

This clone was observed once. Its antigen remains unknown. The V gene end was trimmed by 1 base and the J gene end by 7 bases; junction bases not matched to a gene: 3. This CDR3 spans 14 amino acids. Germline V gene lookup returns CDR1 SGHTA and CDR2 FQGNSA. No patient received treatment before thyroid surgery. In the source study's methods: The study's classifier, a distant-metastasis tool for papillary thyroid cancer, was built using CDR3 differences across clinicopathological groups. TCRdb re-called the PCR reads with MiXCR. In this record, the V and J calls reflect TCRdb's handling and not the investigators' own analysis. This sample carries tens of thousands of clones, roughly 17% of them seen once, and the ten largest clones take around 6.6%.

Sequences were obtained from blood. The receptor was isolated from a male donor with papillary thyroid cancer or a benign thyroid nodule (not recorded which). Some clones in this sample may be carry-over from other donors' samples. The rearrangement links TRBV7-2 to TRBJ1-2; 10 bases map to TRBD1. In nucleotides, the CDR3 is TGTGCCAGCAGCTTAGGACAGGGGGCCTTTGGCTACACCTTC. The encoded protein is CASSLGQGAFGYTF.